This is a list of T cell receptor beta chains from one sample in a study of technical replicates of blood from a few donors. Profiling relied on immunoSEQ multiplex PCR, and the TCRdb table lists in-frame clones only, not all of them. The sample records tens of thousands of clones, 70% to 90% being singletons. The sequenced sample consisted of PBMCs. These receptors originate from a human donor in good health. Some clones in this sample may be carry-over from other donors' samples. CDR3s include the opening cysteine and the closing phenylalanine or tryptophan. The D gene is left open where the match is weak. Some rows mark clone size as missing; the rest say once, few, many or name a class of expanded clone.

clone size,V gene,J gene,D gene,CDR3 DNA,CDR3 protein
.,TRBV5-4,TRBJ2-7,.,TGTGCCAGCAGCTTGGCCGGCGGGTCCCTGGTTTACGAGCAGTACTTC,CASSLAGGSLVYEQYF
.,TRBV5-1,TRBJ2-2,TRBD1,TGCGCCAGCACAAAGCCGGGACAGGACACCGGGGAGCTGTTTTTT,CASTKPGQDTGELFF
.,TRBV7-9,TRBJ2-7,TRBD2,TGTGCCAGCAGCTTAAGGCCCCCTCCGGGACTAGCGGGCTACGAGCAGTACTTC,CASSLRPPPGLAGYEQYF
.,TRBV19,TRBJ2-3,TRBD1,TGTGCCAGTAGCCCGGGACAGGGGCGGGGAGATACGCAGTATTTT,CASSPGQGRGDTQYF
.,TRBV18,TRBJ1-1,.,TGTGCCAGCTCACCAAGTAGCGAGTCCCGTGAAGCTTTCTTT,CASSPSSESREAFF
.,TRBV23-1,TRBJ1-5,TRBD1,TGCGCCAGCAGTCCCTGGGACAGCCGGAACCAGCCCCAGCATTTT,CASSPWDSRNQPQHF
.,TRBV5-1,TRBJ1-4,.,TGCGCCAGCAGCTCAGGGGCAGTGTCAACTAATGAAAAACTGTTTTTT,CASSSGAVSTNEKLFF
.,TRBV7-3,TRBJ1-1,TRBD1,TGTGCCAGCAGCTCGGCGACAGGGTCTGAAGCTTTCTTT,CASSSATGSEAFF
.,TRBV5-4,TRBJ2-2,.,TGTGCCAGCAGCTTTTTCGGTGGAGGGACCGGGGAGCTGTTTTTT,CASSFFGGGTGELFF
.,TRBV6-6,TRBJ1-3,TRBD1,TGTGCCAGCAGTTCGCCTCCGGGACAGCCGGGAAACACCATATATTTT,CASSSPPGQPGNTIYF
.,TRBV5-6,TRBJ1-6,.,TGTGCCAGCAGCTTGGGGTTCATCCACCCTTCTAATAATTCACCCCTCCACTTT,CASSLGFIHPSNNSPLHF
.,TRBV15,TRBJ1-4,TRBD1,TGTGCCACCAGCACTCGACAGGGGGCAGGCGAAAAACTGTTTTTT,CATSTRQGAGEKLFF
.,TRBV7-9,TRBJ2-1,TRBD2,TGTGCCAGCAGTCCTGGGACTAGCGGGGGGTTTGAGCAGTTCTTC,CASSPGTSGGFEQFF
once,TRBV6-5,TRBJ2-3,TRBD2,TGTGCCAGCACTCCCCTTGACGGGGGGAGGTATACGCAGTATTTT,CASTPLDGGRYTQYF
few,TRBV6-4,TRBJ1-5,.,TGTGCCAGCAGTGAACAGGAAGGCGCTCAGCCCCAGCATTTT,CASSEQEGAQPQHF
.,TRBV6-1,TRBJ2-2,.,TGTGCCAGCAGTGAAGGCAGGTCGAACACCGGGGAGCTGTTTTTT,CASSEGRSNTGELFF
.,TRBV7-7,TRBJ1-1,.,TGTGCCAGCAGCCGTCAGGAGAACACTGAAGCTTTCTTT,CASSRQENTEAFF
.,TRBV7-9,TRBJ1-6,.,TGTGCCAGCAGCTTGGGGTCAGGGGATAGTTCACCCCTCCACTTT,CASSLGSGDSSPLHF
.,TRBV30,TRBJ2-1,TRBD2,TGTGCCTGGAGTGGGGGTCTAGCGGGAAACAATGAGCAGTTCTTC,CAWSGGLAGNNEQFF
.,TRBV5-4,TRBJ1-1,TRBD1,TGTGCCAGCAGCGCCAGACAGGGGGTTAAGGGTTATGGAGCTTTCTTT,CASSARQGVKGYGAFF
.,TRBV7-9,TRBJ1-2,.,TGTGCCAGCAGCCCCGAGCCGGACTATGGCTACACCTTC,CASSPEPDYGYTF
.,TRBV19,TRBJ1-1,.,TGTGCCAGTAGTGCCCCAGGGGCTAGCACTGAAGCTTTCTTT,CASSAPGASTEAFF
.,TRBV27,TRBJ2-1,TRBD2,TGTGCCAGCAGTCCCGTTAGCGGGGGGCGACTAACGCAGTTCTTC,CASSPVSGGRLTQFF
.,TRBV7-2,TRBJ1-1,.,TGTGCCAGCAGCTTAGACGGTATGAACACTGAAGCTTTCTTT,CASSLDGMNTEAFF
.,TRBV7-7,TRBJ2-5,.,TGTGCCAGCCGACTAGGGCAGGGGGGCGGGGAGACCCAGTACTTC,CASRLGQGGGETQYF
few,TRBV6-4,TRBJ2-1,.,TGTGCCAGCAGTGACTCGCGGTGGGATGAGCAGTTCTTC,CASSDSRWDEQFF
.,TRBV2,TRBJ2-5,TRBD1,TGTGCCAGCAGCCGGGACAGGCAAGAGACCCAGTACTTC,CASSRDRQETQYF
.,TRBV29-1,TRBJ1-1,.,TGCAGCGTTGAAGGACAGGAGGACACTGAAGCTTTCTTT,CSVEGQEDTEAFF
.,TRBV19,TRBJ2-7,TRBD2,TGTGCCAGTAGTATAGAATCTAGCGGGAGGGCCTACTCCTACGAGCAGTACTTC,CASSIESSGRAYSYEQYF
.,TRBV5-4,TRBJ2-5,TRBD1,TGTGCCAGCACGACCGGGACAGGGCGTGAGACCCAGTACTTC,CASTTGTGRETQYF
once,TRBV11-2,TRBJ2-7,TRBD1,TGTGCCAGCAGAGGGGGCGAATCCTACGAGCAGTACTTC,CASRGGESYEQYF
.,TRBV7-9,TRBJ1-6,TRBD1,TGTGCCAGCAGCCAGGGGTTGGGACAGCCCAGCTCCTATAATTCACCCCTCCACTTT,CASSQGLGQPSSYNSPLHF
once,TRBV29-1,TRBJ2-1,.,TGCAGCGTTGTAGACCTCCTGGAGTATGAGCAGTTCTTC,CSVVDLLEYEQFF
.,TRBV5-4,TRBJ1-1,TRBD1,TGTGCCAGCAGCGGGACAGGGGCCCTCTTTGGAAACACTGAAGCTTTCTTT,CASSGTGALFGNTEAFF
.,TRBV6-5,TRBJ2-5,.,TGTGCCAGCAGTCTCCGGGAACAAGAGACCCAGTACTTC,CASSLREQETQYF
.,TRBV4-3,TRBJ1-2,TRBD1,TGCGCCAGCAGCCAAGATGTAGCAGGGGGCTGGGGCTACACCTTC,CASSQDVAGGWGYTF
.,TRBV4-2,TRBJ2-7,TRBD2,TGTGCCAGCAGCCAAGGAGCGGGGGGGGTCTACGAGCAGTACTTC,CASSQGAGGVYEQYF
.,TRBV12-5,TRBJ1-5,.,TGTGCTAGTGGAAGGGACACCTGGACTCAGCCCCAGCATTTT,CASGRDTWTQPQHF
.,TRBV5-4,TRBJ2-7,.,TGTGCCAGCAGTCTAGGGGGACCCTACGAGCAGTACTTC,CASSLGGPYEQYF